The source of this T cell receptor beta chain is a study of shared clonotypes between healthy human individuals (TCRdb year 2020). Broadly, across the study: The cohort included three men and a couple of women between 18 and 49 years of age. To estimate repertoire size and how much clonotypes are shared between individuals, the study performed deep sequencing of blood TCR repertoires from a few healthy adults. Different laboratories and diverse techniques were used to prepare libraries and sequence TCR repertoires, to increase sequencing depth and limit assay-specific biases. Between about 0.94 and 8.9 billion PBMCs per donor were obtained by leukapheresis.

Healthy HIV-negative adults with no recently reported acute infections or vaccinations were included as donors. Only Caucasian adults living in Nashville, Tennessee, USA were represented among the donors. For unsorted samples, tens of millions of PBMCs were counted, and genomic DNA was extracted using the QIAamp DNA Blood Mini kit. Blood was obtained by leukapheresis, after which PBMCs were separated by Ficoll-Histopaque density gradient centrifugation and cryopreserved in liquid nitrogen vapor phase. Overall study outcomes, separate from this receptor: Sampling was restricted to blood, and TCR repertoires in tissue are likely to differ from TCR repertoires in blood. Based on pairwise subsampling, the degree of clonotype sharing among donors was expected to be affected by sequencing depth. Because the study included only a small number of donors, the genetic and exposure-history diversity represented was limited.

CDR1 is given as SGHTA and CDR2 as FQGNSA, both from the germline V gene. From the cysteine up to the phenylalanine, the CDR3 has a length of 15 residues. The entry retains the CDR3 DNA only, 45 bases that are in frame from base 1. Ends trimmed: V by 4 bases, J by 3 bases; bases unmatched to a gene: 5. Using the deep immunoSEQ assay, multiplex PCR amplified TCR CDR3 regions from genomic DNA. Extracted genomic DNA from each cell subset was spread evenly across all wells of several immunoSEQ 96-well plates, with each plate serving as a replicate. For unsorted PBMC, 300 ng genomic DNA, equal to 30,000 or so T cell genomes, was loaded into each replicate PCR. Ten immunoSEQ deep assay plates were used to sequence unsorted PBMC genomic DNA. Purified libraries were quantified with a Qubit 3.0 fluorometer, sized on a Bioanalyzer 2100, and re-quantified with the KAPA Library Quantification kit. A separate single-read 150-cycle Illumina NextSeq 550 flow cell was used to sequence each immunoSEQ 96-well plate. In the original analysis: Because only junctional sequences without quality scores were contained in the immunoSEQ output, filtering matching that applied to full-length reads could not be performed. Sequences were annotated with PyIR, a Python wrapper for IgBLAST v1.9, using IMGT germline references to assign V/J genes and CDR3. Any read was removed if the V/J assignment was weak (E-value above 1e-6), the CDR3 was missing, or the read contained stop codons, out-of-frame junctions, or ambiguous translated residues. V3J clonotypes were defined by identical inferred V gene, J gene, and CDR3 amino acid sequence. The percentage overlap between two repertoires was calculated by dividing the number of shared unique clonotypes by the size of the smaller repertoire. Richness of each repertoire was evaluated using RTK rarefaction, the Chao1 estimator, and Recon v2.1 estimates of unobserved clonotypes. The source is immuneACCESS, and TCRdb retained only in-frame sequences with V and J called. Part of the clones is not carried over; for the studies checked, unresolved V genes explain less than half of this, and the remainder is unexplained. V, J and clone size reflect that table, while D and trimming were determined from the DNA. The sample records about 480,000 clones, 79% of which are singletons. Roughly 13% of the sample comes from the top ten.

In regard to this clone: It has no known antigen specificity. No qualities accompany the bases; no much larger clone lies one base away.

The TCR sequence derives from a middle-aged woman in good health. Some clones in this sample may be carry-over from other donors' samples. The chain is made from TRBV7-2 and TRBJ2-5; 10 bases in the junction line up with TRBD2. The source material was PBMCs. DNA sequence: TGTGCCAGCAGCTCCCAGCGGGGGGGGGAAGAGACCCAGTACTTC. This codes for CASSSQRGGEETQYF.